These 32 T cell receptor beta chains were all obtained from the same sample, sequenced in a study of naive and memory T cell subsets. The beta constant-region primer was an equimolar mix of two oligonucleotides covering TRBC1 and TRBC2. One entry per CDR3 protein results from TCRdb running MiXCR on the UMI-ligation and nested PCR reads. The table has 120,000 to 150,000 distinct CDR3 sequences, approximately 15% seen once; the top ten hold about 0.13%. The specimen sequenced was naive CD4+ T cells from blood. The receptors were sampled from a human donor in good health.

This chain joins TRBV27 and TRBJ2-7; 11 bases are a match to TRBD1. Germline loops: CDR1 MNHEY, CDR2 SMNVEV (reference sequence). Trimming cost V 6 bases and J 4 bases; bases outside gene matches: 14. The CDR3 runs to 17 residues. CDR3 amino acids: CASSKHGQGARTYEQYF. The CDR3 DNA follows: TGTGCCAGCAGCAAACACGGACAGGGGGCGAGAACTTACGAGCAGTACTTC.

The chain recombines TRBV5-6 with TRBJ1-2; TRBD1 might be the D (5 bases). The length of the CDR3 is 15 residues. Germline-derived CDR1 and CDR2 are SGHDT and YYEEEE. V was shortened by 0 bases and J by 0 bases, with 9 bases between the two germline ends. CDR3 residues: CASSLAGLPNYGYTF. The CDR3 coding sequence is TGTGCCAGCAGCTTGGCGGGACTTCCTAACTATGGCTACACCTTC. Full variable domain (rest looked up from reference TRBV5-6 and TRBJ1-2): DAGVTQSPTHLIKTRGQQVTLRCSPKSGHDTVSWYQQALGQGPQFIFQYYEEEERQRGNFPDRFSGHQFPNYSSELNVNALLLGDSALYLCASSLAGLPNYGYTFGSGTRLTVV.

The sample holds a few counts of this clonotype. This chain connects TRBV11-2 to TRBJ2-3, with D perhaps matching TRBD1 or TRBD2 (6 bases each). The V gene lost 1 base and the J gene lost 6 bases, with 14 bases spanning the gap. Germline CDR1 SGHAT, CDR2 FQNNGV. The CDR3 has 15 residues. CDR3 protein: CASSLGGARSDTQYF. CDR3 bases: TGTGCCAGCAGCTTAGGGGGGGCGCGTTCCGATACGCAGTATTTT.

CDR3 DNA sequence: TGCGCCAGCAGCTTGGACGGGCGATTTCAGCCCCAGCATTTT. Protein product: CASSLDGRFQPQHF. V and J are TRBV5-1 and TRBJ1-5; D unresolved. The ends were cut back, 0 bases at V and 6 bases at J, with 10 bases in the middle. The CDR3 spans 14 residues. CDR1 and CDR2 from the germline V gene are SGHRS and YFSETQ.

Only a few counts were recorded for this clonotype. The J gene is TRBJ2-3, the V gene TRBV30, with D unresolved. Per the germline V gene, CDR1 is GTSNPN and CDR2 is SVGIG (reference sequence). Trimming took 1 base from V and 6 from J, leaving 5 bases between them. The CDR3 totals 11 residues. CDR3 in DNA: TGTGCCTGGAGTGGACTGGATACGCAGTATTTT. This sequence encodes CAWSGLDTQYF.

There are a few counts of this clonotype. This chain connects TRBV5-1 to TRBJ2-1, with a weak D call TRBD2 (7 bases). In germline, CDR1 is SGHRS, CDR2 YFSETQ. CDR3 length: 16 residues. V lost 6 bases, J lost 2 bases, and 18 bases lay in between. Here the CDR3 reads CASKKGVREPYNEQFF. CDR3 DNA sequence: TGCGCCAGCAAAAAGGGGGTGCGGGAGCCCTACAATGAGCAGTTCTTC.

There are a few counts of this clonotype. The chain combines TRBV20-1 with TRBJ2-3; 10 nucleotides agree with TRBD2. There are 15 residues in the CDR3. J was trimmed by 3 bases and V by 6 bases; bases with no gene match: 9. In germline, CDR1 is DFQATT, CDR2 SNEGSKA (reference sequence). For the CDR3, the DNA is TGCAGTGCCCGGAATAGCGGGAGGATAACAGATACGCAGTATTTT. Its translation is CSARNSGRITDTQYF.

This clonotype was counted a few times. This chain links TRBV10-3 with TRBJ2-2, with 9 bases identical to TRBD1. The CDR3 loop spans 18 amino acids. The germline V gene has CDR1 ENHRY and CDR2 SYGVKD. V was clipped by 2 bases and J by 1 base; unmatched bases: 8. The CDR3 is CAISEGPTGQGNTGELFF. In DNA form, the CDR3 reads TGTGCCATCAGTGAGGGTCCGACGGGACAGGGGAACACCGGGGAGCTGTTTTTT.

This clonotype was seen more than once but under ten times. This sequence joins TRBV5-6 and TRBJ1-5; D is possibly TRBD1 (5 bases). V lost 0 bases and J lost 7, with 20 bases in between. Germline-derived CDR1 and CDR2 are SGHDT and YYEEEE. The CDR3 extends over 17 amino acids. CDR3 protein: CASSLGRTGRGGQPQHF. CDR3 DNA sequence: TGTGCCAGCAGCTTGGGGAGGACGGGGAGGGGCGGCCAGCCCCAGCATTTT. Together with reference TRBV5-6 and TRBJ1-5, the CDR3 gives the full variable domain: DAGVTQSPTHLIKTRGQQVTLRCSPKSGHDTVSWYQQALGQGPQFIFQYYEEEERQRGNFPDRFSGHQFPNYSSELNVNALLLGDSALYLCASSLGRTGRGGQPQHFGDGTRLSIL.

The V call is TRBV20-1, the J call TRBJ2-5; D is unclear. With 0 bases removed from V and 10 bases from J, the gap between germline ends came to 15 bases. CDR1 and CDR2 (germline): DFQATT, SNEGSKA (reference sequence). This CDR3 contains 13 residues. CDR3 sequence (DNA): TGCAGTGCTAGAGATCAAGGAGTTGCAAGCCAGTACTTC. This sequence encodes CSARDQGVASQYF.

This clonotype was detected only once. The chain is built from TRBV5-1 and TRBJ1-1, with 9 bases fitting TRBD1. J gave up 8 bases and V 7 bases, and 15 bases lay outside the gene matches. Per germline, CDR1 SGHRS and CDR2 YFSETQ. The CDR3 covers 15 residues. The CDR3: CASAGISSQGAEAFF. The CDR3 region has the DNA TGCGCCAGCGCCGGGATTTCCTCACAGGGGGCGGAAGCTTTCTTT.

Turning to this clonotype: A much larger clone lies a single base off, so this may be a read error. This chain connects TRBV3-1 to TRBJ2-2; 10 nucleotides agree with TRBD2. Looked up from germline, CDR1 is LGHDT and CDR2 is YNNKEL (reference sequence). This CDR3 is built from 16 residues. CDR3 in amino acids: CASSQTSGKNTGEPFF. In DNA, the CDR3 is TGTGCCAGCAGCCAAACTAGCGGGAAAAACACCGGGGAGCCGTTTTTT.

In its sample, this clonotype was seen a few times. The chain links TRBV12-3 or TRBV12-4 to TRBJ2-7; 9 bases are a match to TRBD2. The length of the CDR3 is 14 residues. Losses at the gene ends were 5 bases for V and 1 base for J; bases not matched to a gene: 3. As DNA, the CDR3 is TGTGCCAGCAGTACGACTAGCGGTTCCTACGAGCAGTACTTC. This sequence encodes CASSTTSGSYEQYF.

The chain combines TRBV7-3 with TRBJ2-1; D might be TRBD1 or TRBD2, each matching 6 bases. Trimming shortened V by 5 bases and J by 1 base, and 15 bases separated the two germline ends. Germline V gene data show CDR1 as SGHTA and CDR2 as FQGTGA. The CDR3 has 16 residues. CDR3 sequence: CASSPGVGGSYNEQFF. CDR3 in DNA: TGTGCCAGCAGCCCAGGGGTGGGGGGTTCCTACAATGAGCAGTTCTTC.

This clonotype was detected a few times. V is TRBV4-2 and J is TRBJ2-3, with D hard to call. The CDR3 covers 17 residues. V was trimmed by 4 bases and J by 0 bases, leaving 17 bases between them. Per the germline V gene, CDR1 is LGHNA and CDR2 is YNFKEQ. The CDR3 sequence is CASSRPKTPASTDTQYF. For the CDR3, the DNA is TGTGCCAGCAGCCGTCCAAAGACTCCTGCTAGCACAGATACGCAGTATTTT.

V gene TRBV20-1 combines with J gene TRBJ1-5; 7 bases align to TRBD1. Germline assignment: CDR1 DFQATT and CDR2 SNEGSKA (reference sequence). With V trimmed by 0 bases and J by 9 bases, 8 bases remained unmatched. The CDR3 is made up of 14 amino acids. The CDR3 is CSARDGDSGRPQHF. CDR3 in DNA: TGCAGTGCTAGAGATGGGGACAGTGGGAGGCCCCAGCATTTT.

The rearrangement joins TRBV28 to TRBJ1-1; D possibly corresponds to TRBD1 (5 bases). The CDR3 loop spans 16 amino acids. The V gene's germline CDR1 is MDHEN and CDR2 SYDVKM. Trimming cost V 2 bases and J 4 bases, with 17 bases left between them. The CDR3 DNA sequence: TGTGCCAGCAGTTTAGCCCCTCTGACAGAGACCACTGAAGCTTTCTTT. Translating it yields CASSLAPLTETTEAFF.

CDR3 bases: TGCAGTGCAGTCCGGGACGGCTCCTACGAGCAGTACTTC. Its translation: CSAVRDGSYEQYF. The chain couples TRBV20-1 to TRBJ2-7; D might be TRBD1 or TRBD2, each matching 5 bases. This CDR3 comprises 13 residues. Trimming took off 6 bases at V and 0 bases at J, with 12 bases between the two ends. In germline, CDR1 is DFQATT, CDR2 SNEGSKA (reference sequence).

There are a few counts of this clonotype. J is TRBJ2-5 and V is TRBV5-1; TRBD2 matches at 8 bases. CDR1 and CDR2 (germline): SGHRS, YFSETQ. The CDR3 has 16 residues. J was trimmed by 1 base and V by 4 bases; bases with no gene match: 9. The DNA for the CDR3 is TGCGCCAGCAGCCAGGGACTAGTCCGGAGCCAAGAGACCCAGTACTTC. Residues: CASSQGLVRSQETQYF.

This chain joins TRBV29-1 and TRBJ2-1; 12 nucleotides match TRBD2. The CDR3 has 14 residues. V dropped 4 bases and J dropped 10; count of bases not matched to a gene: 8. CDR1 is SQVTM and CDR2 is ANQGSEA in the germline V gene. The CDR3 nucleotides read TGCAGCGTTGCCAAGACTAGCGGGAGTAGGGAGCAGTTCTTC. Translation gives CSVAKTSGSREQFF.

The V and J genes are TRBV7-9 and TRBJ2-7; D call uncertain. Germline V gene data show CDR1 as SEHNR and CDR2 as FQNEAQ (reference sequence). The germline V and J ends were trimmed by 3 bases and 4 bases, with 7 bases remaining between them. This CDR3 is built from 12 residues. CDR3 sequence: CASSFMGYEQYF. In nucleotides, the CDR3 is TGTGCCAGCAGCTTTATGGGTTACGAGCAGTACTTC.

This clonotype was seen a single time. The rearrangement links TRBV6-6 to TRBJ1-1; D is undetermined. Trimming cost V 9 bases and J 1 base, with 9 bases left between them. Per the germline V gene, CDR1 is MNHNY and CDR2 is SVGAGI (reference sequence). CDR3 length: 12 residues. CDR3 sequence (DNA): TGTGCCAGTGCACCTTGGAACACTGAAGCTTTCTTT. Residues: CASAPWNTEAFF.

This clonotype has a handful of counts. The J gene is TRBJ2-1, the V gene TRBV7-2; 8 positions agree with TRBD2. Germline assignment: CDR1 SGHTA and CDR2 FQGNSA. The J segment lost 4 bases and the V segment lost 3 bases, leaving 8 bases of the junction unmatched. This CDR3 contains 16 residues. The CDR3 nucleotides are TGTGCCAGCAGCTTTCGAGGTAGCGGGGCATACAATGAGCAGTTCTTC. Its translation is CASSFRGSGAYNEQFF.

V usage is TRBV30 and J usage is TRBJ2-1; 14 bases are a match to TRBD2. The J segment lost 7 bases and the V segment lost 5 bases, leaving 1 base of the junction unmatched. The CDR3 has 13 residues. The germline gives CDR1 GTSNPN, CDR2 SVGIG (reference sequence). CDR3 nucleotide sequence: TGTGCCTGGCGGACTAGCGGGGGGAATGAGCAGTTCTTC. It yields the protein CAWRTSGGNEQFF.

This clonotype has a handful of counts. This sequence joins TRBV6-5 and TRBJ2-5; perhaps TRBD1 as D (5 bases). The germline V gene encodes CDR1 MNHEY and CDR2 SVGAGI. The CDR3 sequence is 16 residues long. V lost 1 base, J lost 1 base, and 13 bases lay in between. The CDR3: CASSYFPRQFQETQYF. The CDR3 coding sequence is TGTGCCAGCAGTTACTTCCCGAGACAGTTCCAAGAGACCCAGTACTTC.

The V and J genes are TRBV2 and TRBJ1-5; perhaps TRBD1 as D (5 bases). Per the germline V gene, CDR1 is SNHLY and CDR2 is FYNNEI. V shed 5 bases and J shed 2 bases, with 19 bases lying between them. The CDR3 extends over 17 amino acids. Here the CDR3 reads CASSQSGIGGGNQPQHF. Here the CDR3 DNA reads TGTGCCAGCAGTCAAAGCGGCATTGGAGGGGGCAATCAGCCCCAGCATTTT.

This clonotype was seen a handful of times. The genes are TRBV29-1 and TRBJ2-7; TRBD1 might be the D (6 bases). Germline V gives CDR1 SQVTM, CDR2 ANQGSEA. V was pared by 4 bases and J by 1 base, with 14 bases between. This CDR3 is 14 amino acids long. The CDR3 DNA reads as TGCAGCGTTGTTTGGACAGAGCTATCCTACGAGCAGTACTTC. This codes for CSVVWTELSYEQYF.

The chain employs TRBV27 and TRBJ2-7, with TRBD1 as a possible D gene (6 bases). Looked up from germline, CDR1 is MNHEY and CDR2 is SMNVEV (reference sequence). CDR3 size: 14 residues. The V and J ends lost 6 bases and 2 bases respectively, with 14 bases between them. The CDR3: CASSPPDRPYEQYF. CDR3 sequence (DNA): TGTGCCAGCAGCCCACCAGACAGGCCCTACGAGCAGTACTTC.

This clonotype showed up many times. J is TRBJ2-1 and V is TRBV7-2; D gene ambiguous. Germline CDR1 reads SGHTA; CDR2 reads FQGNSA. The CDR3 extends over 13 amino acids. V was clipped by 1 base and J by 4 bases, with 5 bases between them. The CDR3 protein is CASSLGSYNEQFF. CDR3 DNA: TGTGCCAGCAGCTTAGGCAGTTACAATGAGCAGTTCTTC.

The chain has TRBV28 and TRBJ2-1; TRBD1 aligns across 12 bases. Trimming cost V 7 bases and J 4 bases; bases outside gene matches: 5. This CDR3 comprises 15 residues. CDR1 and CDR2 (germline): MDHEN, SYDVKM. The CDR3 region has the DNA TGTGCCAGCAAAGGGACAGGGGGCCCTTACAATGAGCAGTTCTTC. Translation: CASKGTGGPYNEQFF.

This clonotype was seen a handful of times. The chain is built from TRBV27 and TRBJ1-4, with a weak D call TRBD1 (6 bases). The V end lost 3 bases, the J end lost 4 bases, and 12 bases lay between the germline ends. The CDR3 is 15 amino acids. Germline values: CDR1 MNHEY, CDR2 SMNVEV (reference sequence). The CDR3 sequence is CASSFGTGLNEKLFF. The CDR3 DNA is TGTGCCAGCAGTTTTGGTACAGGGCTTAATGAAAAACTGTTTTTT.

This clonotype occurred many times. The gene calls are TRBV7-2 and TRBJ2-5, with D perhaps matching TRBD1 (6 bases). The V and J ends lost 2 bases and 2 bases respectively, with 12 bases between them. The CDR3 consists of 15 residues. CDR1 and CDR2 from the germline V gene are SGHTA and FQGNSA. The CDR3 is CASSLRGRGQETQYF. The CDR3 nucleotides read TGTGCCAGCAGCTTAAGGGGAAGGGGGCAAGAGACCCAGTACTTC. The variable domain in full, with the rest retrieved from reference TRBV7-2 and TRBJ2-5, is GAGVSQSPSNKVTEKGKDVELRCDPISGHTALYWYRQSLGQGLEFLIYFQGNSAPDKSGLPSDRFSAERTGGSVSTLTIQRTQQEDSAVYLCASSLRGRGQETQYFGPGTRLLVL.